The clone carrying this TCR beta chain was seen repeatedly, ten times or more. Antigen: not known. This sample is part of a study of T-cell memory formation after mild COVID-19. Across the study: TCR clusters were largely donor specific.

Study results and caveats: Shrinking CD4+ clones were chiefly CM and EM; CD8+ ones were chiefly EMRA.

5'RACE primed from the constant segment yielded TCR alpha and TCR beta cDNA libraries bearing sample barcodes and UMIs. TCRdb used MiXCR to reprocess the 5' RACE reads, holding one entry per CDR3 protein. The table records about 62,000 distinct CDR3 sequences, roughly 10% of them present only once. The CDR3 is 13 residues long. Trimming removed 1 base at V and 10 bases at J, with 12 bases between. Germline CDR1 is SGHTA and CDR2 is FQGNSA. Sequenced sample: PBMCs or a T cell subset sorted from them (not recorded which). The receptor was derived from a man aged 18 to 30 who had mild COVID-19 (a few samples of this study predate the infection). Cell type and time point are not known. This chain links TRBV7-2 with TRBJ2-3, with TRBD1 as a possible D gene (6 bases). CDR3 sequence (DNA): TGTGCCAGCAGCTTAGAATGGGGGCCGTCGCAGTATTTT. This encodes CASSLEWGPSQYF. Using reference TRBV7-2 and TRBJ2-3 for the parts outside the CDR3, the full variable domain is GAGVSQSPSNKVTEKGKDVELRCDPISGHTALYWYRQSLGQGLEFLIYFQGNSAPDKSGLPSDRFSAERTGGSVSTLTIQRTQQEDSAVYLCASSLEWGPSQYFGPGTRLTVL.